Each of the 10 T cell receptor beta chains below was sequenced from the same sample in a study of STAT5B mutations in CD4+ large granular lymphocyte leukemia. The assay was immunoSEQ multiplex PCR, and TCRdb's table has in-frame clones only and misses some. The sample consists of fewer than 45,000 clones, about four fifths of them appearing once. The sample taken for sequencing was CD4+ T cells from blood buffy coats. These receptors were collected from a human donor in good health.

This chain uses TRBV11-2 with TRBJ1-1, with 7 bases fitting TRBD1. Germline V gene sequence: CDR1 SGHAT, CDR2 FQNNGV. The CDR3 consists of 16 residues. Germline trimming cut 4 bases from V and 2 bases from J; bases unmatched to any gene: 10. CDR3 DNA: TGTGCCAGCAGCTCCGGGGTCAACAGGGGAAACACTGAAGCTTTCTTT. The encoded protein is CASSSGVNRGNTEAFF.

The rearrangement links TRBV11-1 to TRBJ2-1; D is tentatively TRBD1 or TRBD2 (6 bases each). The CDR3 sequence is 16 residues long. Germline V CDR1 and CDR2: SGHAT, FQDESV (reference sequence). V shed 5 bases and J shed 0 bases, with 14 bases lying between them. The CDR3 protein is CASSRMGGGSYNEQFF. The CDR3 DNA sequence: TGTGCCAGCAGCCGGATGGGGGGCGGCTCCTACAATGAGCAGTTCTTC. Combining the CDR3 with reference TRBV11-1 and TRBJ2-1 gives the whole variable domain EAEVAQSPRYKITEKSQAVAFWCDPISGHATLYWYRQILGQGPELLVQFQDESVVDDSQLPKDRFSAERLKGVDSTLKIQPAELGDSAMYLCASSRMGGGSYNEQFFGPGTRLTVL.

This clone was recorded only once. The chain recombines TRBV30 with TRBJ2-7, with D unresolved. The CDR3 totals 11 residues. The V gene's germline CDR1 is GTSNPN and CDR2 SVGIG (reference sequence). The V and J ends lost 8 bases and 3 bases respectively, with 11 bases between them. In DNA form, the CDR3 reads TGTGCCGGGCCGGGCAGCTACGAGCAGTACTTC. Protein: CAGPGSYEQYF.

The CDR3 coding sequence is TGTGCCTGGCTTCCCCAGGGGGCCGGGAAAAAACTGTTTTTT. Amino acid sequence: CAWLPQGAGKKLFF. The chain couples TRBV30 to TRBJ1-4, with 8 bases lining up with TRBD1. J gave up 9 bases and V 5 bases, and 11 bases lay outside the gene matches. In germline, CDR1 is GTSNPN, CDR2 SVGIG (reference sequence). This CDR3 has 14 residues.

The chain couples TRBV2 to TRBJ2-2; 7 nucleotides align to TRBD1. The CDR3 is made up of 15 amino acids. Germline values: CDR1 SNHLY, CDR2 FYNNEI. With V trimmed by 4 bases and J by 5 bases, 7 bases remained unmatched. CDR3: CASSVHRGGTGELFF. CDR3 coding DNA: TGTGCCAGCAGTGTCCACAGGGGTGGGACCGGGGAGCTGTTTTTT.

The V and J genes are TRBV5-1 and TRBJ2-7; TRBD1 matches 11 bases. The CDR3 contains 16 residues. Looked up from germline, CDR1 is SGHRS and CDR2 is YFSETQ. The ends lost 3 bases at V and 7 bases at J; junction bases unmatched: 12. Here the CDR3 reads CASSSGTGGSWGEQYF. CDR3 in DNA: TGCGCCAGCAGCTCAGGGACAGGGGGTTCCTGGGGGGAGCAGTACTTC.

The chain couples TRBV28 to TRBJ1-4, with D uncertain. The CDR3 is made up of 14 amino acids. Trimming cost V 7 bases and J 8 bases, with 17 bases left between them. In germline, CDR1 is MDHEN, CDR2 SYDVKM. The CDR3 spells CASIKTQGGEKLFF. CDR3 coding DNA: TGTGCCAGCATCAAAACGCAAGGAGGGGAAAAACTGTTTTTT.

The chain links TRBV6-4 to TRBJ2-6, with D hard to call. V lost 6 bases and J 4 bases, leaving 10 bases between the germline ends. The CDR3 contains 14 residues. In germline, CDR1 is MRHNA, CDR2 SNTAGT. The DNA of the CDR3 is TGTGCCAGCAGCCACGAAGGGGGGGCCAACGTCCTGACTTTC. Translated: CASSHEGGANVLTF.

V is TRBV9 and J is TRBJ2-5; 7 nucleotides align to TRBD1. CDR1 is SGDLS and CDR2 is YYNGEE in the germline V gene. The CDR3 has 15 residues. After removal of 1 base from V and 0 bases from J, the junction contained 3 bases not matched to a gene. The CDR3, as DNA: TGTGCCAGCAGCGTAAGACAGGGCCACCAAGAGACCCAGTACTTC. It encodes CASSVRQGHQETQYF.

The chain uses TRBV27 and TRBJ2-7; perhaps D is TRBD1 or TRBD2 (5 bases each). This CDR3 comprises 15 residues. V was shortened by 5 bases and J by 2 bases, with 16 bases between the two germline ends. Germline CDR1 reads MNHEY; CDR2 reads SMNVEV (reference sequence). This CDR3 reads CASSARTPSPYEQYF. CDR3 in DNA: TGTGCCAGCAGTGCCCGGACACCTAGCCCCTACGAGCAGTACTTC.